This record looks at one TCR beta chain sequence and its context. The antigen remains undetermined. What was sequenced were expressed TCRB transcripts, since all of the isolated RNA had been reverse transcribed. TCRdb keeps only in-frame clones here, not all; method: immunoSEQ multiplex PCR. The sample carries about 700,000 clones, over 10% recorded once. The record originates from a study of beta chain features in type 1 diabetes. The wider study: Healthy donors and patients showed comparable age, gender and cell yields.

The germline V gene has CDR1 SGHTA and CDR2 FQGNSA. The V and J ends lost 5 bases and 0 bases respectively, with 11 bases between them. CDR3 length equals 15 residues. General study findings and limits: Equally in patients and controls, shorter templates might have been favored by PCR. Within the patient group, naive, central memory and Treg TCRB repertoires appeared more similar to each other than within healthy donors. All four CD4+ subsets of Type 1 diabetes patients contained TCRB CDR3s that were moderately but significantly shorter. For TCRB rearrangement, an influence of HLA type remained unresolved here.

The genes are TRBV7-2 and TRBJ1-5; D perhaps matches TRBD1 (6 bases). The sequence was collected from a man younger than 30 with type 1 diabetes. Sequencing was done on a sample of naive CD4+ T cells from blood. The CDR3 nucleotides are TGTGCCAGCAGCCATGGACAGTATAGCAATCAGCCCCAGCATTTT. Translation gives CASSHGQYSNQPQHF.